This T cell receptor beta chain is drawn from a study of cytomegalovirus exposure and HLA in healthy donors (dated 2017 in TCRdb). Regarding the study in general: An earlier analysis of 550 to 700 of the donors reported approximately 290 Gb of sequence data and around 110 million unique TCR beta sequences from about 180 million T cells. Approximately 330 gigabases of sequencing data and around 80 million unique TCR sequences made up an early release that covered approximately 620 HLA-typed donors. The genetic ancestry cluster associated with self-reported Caucasian donors included around 76% of the 300 to 450 genotyped donors. The aim of the study was to test whether cataloging public T cell receptors could identify signatures of past pathogen exposure. The T cell repertoires of under 750 subjects were profiled by immunosequencing and related to cytomegalovirus serostatus. A separate validation cohort of approximately 130 different subjects was used in addition to the roughly 670-subject first cohort. High-throughput TCR immunosequencing, statistical association of individual TCRs with disease status, and machine learning were combined to predict cytomegalovirus infection status. A later analysis re-examined previously published TCR beta repertoires from roughly 650 donors and added high-resolution HLA genotyping to investigate patterns of TCR occurrence. In the later analysis, no new phenotypic data were used to find candidate immune exposures; instead, reliance was placed on TCR beta sequences and their occurrence across donors. To decide whether each TCR beta V gene segment behaved as functional or pseudogenic, an earlier analysis of some 580 of the donors relied on high-throughput TCR beta sequencing. Donor age, sex, ethnicity and CMV serostatus were compiled together with the repertoire data. A later genetic analysis used genome-wide SNP genotypes for about 55% of the 666 donors, treating that subset as a discovery cohort. All discovery cohort repertoires had been generated using a single sequencing platform. HLA typing included class I and class II loci at four-digit resolution. Typing coverage varied by locus: roughly 629-640 donors for A, B, C, DRB1 and DQB1; approximately 500 for DQA1; approximately 610 for DPA1; 450 to 480 for DPB1. Several DR-DQ haplotypes were handled as single units for association and clustering, since linkage in the cohort was strong. Among 300 to 450 genotyped donors of the cohort, an average of 235,054 unique TCR beta nucleotide sequences were sequenced per donor, roughly 20% of them non-productive. Findings and caveats that apply to the study as a whole: A cluster of highly shared sequence variants was judged likely to represent a technical artifact of the sequencing pipeline. According to a later analysis, TCR association rates differed among HLA loci, with DRB1 alleles showing the most associated TCRs and HLA-C alleles showing the fewest. Some IMGT-functional V segments, including TRBV6-2 and TRBV6-3, could not be told apart with the 87-base-pair reads, so those segments were excluded. In vitro tests confirmed that a few of the cytomegalovirus-associated TCR beta chains recognize cytomegalovirus antigens. Roughly uniform sequencing depth across donors was assumed in presence/absence analyses, although this assumption may not hold. A further reported finding was that TCR beta sequences accurately predicted the HLA-A and HLA-B alleles for most subjects in the first cohort. According to a later analysis, parvovirus B19, influenza, CMV and Epstein-Barr virus appeared linked to several top co-occurrence clusters. At a false discovery rate of 0.05, a later analysis linked under 20,000 TCR beta sequences to specific HLA alleles. In a later analysis, HLA-associated TCR beta chains were found to be more clonally expanded and to have lower generation probabilities than equally common non-associated chains. In a later genetic analysis, fewer N-insertions in productive TCRs were reported among donors in an Asian-associated ancestry cluster than the roughly 640-donor mean. Because HLA typing was unavailable for some donors at each locus, only the typed subset was used in association tests. In the study, 150 to 200 TCR beta chains were listed as associated with cytomegalovirus. According to a later analysis, most CMV-associated TCR beta chains appeared to be HLA-restricted, and the HLA associations seemed to be driven largely by CMV exposure. Across donors, most TCR sequences were observed very rarely, whereas some public TCRs were present in many individuals. Only TCR beta chains were sequenced in this cohort, and the absence of alpha or paired-chain data limited detectable features. Linkage disequilibrium might explain the correlated functional status among segregating V segments, but an unknown experimental factor could not be ruled out. The classifier was reported to diagnose cytomegalovirus status with high specificity and sensitivity in both the original cohort and the validation cohort. An earlier analysis of 450 to 750 of the donors showed that most TCR beta V segments appeared in productive rearrangements either about 87% or about 30% of the time, which broadly matched IMGT annotations. Because counts were too low, roughly 17 rarely observed V segments, including chromosome 9 orphons, were left out of the earlier analysis of some 640 of the donors. The authors suggested that the approach could potentially be extended to other disease states and immunological phenotypes. An association between a missense DCLRE1C variant and V-gene and J-gene trimming of TCR beta chains was found in a later genetic analysis and replicated in an independent cohort. Immune exposure information for the cohort was limited to CMV serostatus. Assigning TCR associations to individual alleles was difficult when HLA alleles, especially DR and DQ, strongly co-occurred.

The cohort comprised around 690 healthy bone marrow donors. Cohort members were all nominally healthy when sampled, although unrecorded immune exposures were likely present. The donor was CMV seronegative and belonged to the group of over 350 seronegative cohort members. A peripheral blood sample was provided by each donor, and peripheral blood mononuclear cells were used for TCR beta sequencing. Genomic DNA extraction from the blood cell samples was performed with the Qiagen DNeasy Blood Extraction Kit. Based on the germline V gene (reference sequence), the CDR1 and CDR2 sequences are SEHNR and FQNEAQ. There are 14 amino acids in the CDR3, from cysteine to phenylalanine inclusive. Kept here is only the CDR3 DNA, which spans 42 bases and is read in frame from base 1. Trimming takes 5 bases off V and 8 bases off J; junction bases not matched to a gene: 8. Of note for this clone: Its cognate antigen has yet to be identified. No base quality values were provided; no much bigger clone lies one nucleotide off.

Libraries were built with the immunoSEQ multiplex PCR assay. For the multiplex PCR, a mixture combining 60 forward primers for TCR Vbeta segments and 13 reverse primers for TCR Jbeta segments was used. Amplification of the CDR3 region of rearranged TCR beta genes was performed with a multiplex PCR assay on genomic DNA. Amplified TCR beta libraries were sequenced as 87-base-pair reads on the Illumina HiSeq System. In the source study's methods: A later analysis counted about 80 million unique TCR beta chains across the approximately 700 repertoires, and 9 million to 14 million of these chains were shared by at least two donors. Raw reads were error-corrected and collapsed into unique sequences by a nearest-neighbor algorithm in which closely related sequences were merged to remove PCR and sequencing errors. V, D and J gene segments were assigned by aligning CDR3 sequences to IMGT reference sequences. For a sequence to be retained, a match of at least six nucleotides to both a V gene segment and a J gene segment was required. Rearrangements were called productive when the CDR3 lacked stop codons and stayed in frame with V and J; all others were non-productive. CDR3 was defined by IMGT convention, running from the second conserved V-encoded cysteine to the conserved J-encoded phenylalanine. The earlier analysis of about 590 of the donors excluded sequences that lacked an unambiguous match to a single V gene segment. In an earlier analysis of almost 600 of the donors, a V segment was called functional when productive rearrangements were above 56.7%, and segregating when the standard deviation between donors exceeded 5%. A statistical classification framework was developed to diagnose cytomegalovirus status using the catalog of TCR beta chain sequences. A later analysis assigned V and J genes by comparing TCR nucleotide sequences with IMGT/GENE-DB human TR gene sequences. The TCRdist pipeline was used in a later analysis to assign CDR3 sequences and most-parsimonious VDJ recombination scenarios. In a later analysis, every TCR beta chain was defined by the combination of its CDR3 amino acid sequence and its V-gene family, and reads without a unique V-gene family were dropped. As a way to deal with suspected cross-contamination and a sequencing artifact, a later analysis dropped hundreds of nucleotide sequences that were highly shared and had low generation probability. For each public chain, a later analysis derived a clonal expansion index from normalized ranks of inferred template counts within each repertoire. Generation probabilities in a later analysis came from a VDJ recombination model fitted to out-of-frame rearrangements, and those results were checked against IGoR. Hypergeometric tests were used in a later analysis to score TCR-TCR, TCR-HLA and TCR-CMV co-occurrence, with a repertoire-size bias correction applied to the TCR pairs. In a later analysis, false discovery rates were estimated by permuting HLA or CMV assignments 20 times. In a later analysis, co-occurring TCRs were grouped using DBSCAN, with TCRdist sequence similarity added in when clustering inside HLA-allele-positive subsets. Repertoires with fewer than 30,000 or more than 120,000 public chains, plus five repertoires with anomalous nucleotide sharing, were excluded from co-occurrence clustering. Imported from immuneACCESS, the table was reduced by TCRdb to in-frame sequences with V and J called. These copies leave out some clones; in studies compared against another copy, an unresolved V gene accounts for under half, and the cause of the remainder is not known. V, J and clone size are taken as reported in that table, and D and trimming were inferred from the DNA itself. Within this sample are 150,000 or so clones, with roughly 82% of them counted one time only. 1.5% to 2% of the sample is in the top ten clones.

This receptor was identified in a woman in her twenties or thirties in good health and CMV-seronegative. The V gene is TRBV7-9 and the J gene is TRBJ1-2, and TRBD1 matches 10 of the central bases. Sequencing used PBMCs. CDR3 loop: CASSLGQGGTGYTF. The sequence in DNA is TGTGCCAGCAGCCTCGGACAGGGGGGCACGGGCTACACCTTC.